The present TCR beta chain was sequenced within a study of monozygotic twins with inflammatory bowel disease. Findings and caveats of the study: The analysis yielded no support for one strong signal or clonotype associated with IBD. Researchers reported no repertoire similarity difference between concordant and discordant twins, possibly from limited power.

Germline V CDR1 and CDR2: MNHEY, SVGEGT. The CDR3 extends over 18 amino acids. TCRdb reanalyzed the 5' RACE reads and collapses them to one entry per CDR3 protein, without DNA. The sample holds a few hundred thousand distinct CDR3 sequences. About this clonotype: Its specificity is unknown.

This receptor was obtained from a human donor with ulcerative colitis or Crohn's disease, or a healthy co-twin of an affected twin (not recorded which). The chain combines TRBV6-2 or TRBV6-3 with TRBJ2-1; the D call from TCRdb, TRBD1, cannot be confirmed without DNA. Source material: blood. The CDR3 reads CASSSGLGGGPPYNEQFF.